The next 15 T cell receptor beta chains were all read from a single sample in a study of T cells in Graves' hyperthyroidism and ophthalmopathy. TCR beta CDR3 regions were amplified from RNA transcripts. During a first-round RT-PCR of the TCR CDR3, the HTBI primer set was used. TCRdb reprocessed the multiplex PCR reads via MiXCR and lists one record per CDR3 protein. The table includes fewer than 350,000 distinct CDR3 sequences, 13% detected once. Sequencing used blood. Receptor source: a woman aged 25 to 39 with Graves' hyperthyroidism that later progressed to Graves' ophthalmopathy.

This clonotype has at least ten counts. The V call is TRBV9, the J call TRBJ1-1; TRBD1 matches 8 bases. The CDR3 is 14 amino acids. V dropped 4 bases and J dropped 6; count of bases not matched to a gene: 8. Germline V gene data show CDR1 as SGDLS and CDR2 as YYNGEE. The CDR3 nucleotides are TGTGCCAGCAGCCCTTCGGCAGGGGGCCCTGAAGCTTTCTTT. As protein: CASSPSAGGPEAFF.

In its sample, this clonotype was seen many times. The chain joins TRBV7-6 to TRBJ2-1; D call uncertain. Germline values: CDR1 SGHVS, CDR2 FNYEAQ. The CDR3 extends over 14 amino acids. The V end lost 1 base, the J end lost 1 base, and 5 bases lay between the germline ends. This chain's CDR3 is CASSLVGSYNEQFF. CDR3 DNA: TGTGCCAGCAGCTTAGTGGGATCCTACAATGAGCAGTTCTTC.

Note on this clonotype: Compared with germline, one end of the junction differs, possibly owing to a read error. The rearrangement joins TRBV7-7 to TRBJ2-3; 10 nucleotides match TRBD2. CDR3 size: 16 residues. The germline V gene has CDR1 SSHAT and CDR2 FNYEAQ (reference sequence). The CDR3 bases are TGTGCTAGCAGCGAAAGCGGGAGGGGGAGCACAGATACGCAGTATTTT. This translates into CASSESGRGSTDTQYF.

This clonotype appeared many times. The gene calls are TRBV28 and TRBJ1-6, with 7 bases fitting TRBD1. The germline gives CDR1 MDHEN, CDR2 SYDVKM. The CDR3 consists of 12 residues. With V trimmed by 6 bases and J by 14 bases, 7 bases remained unmatched. In DNA form, the CDR3 reads TGTGCCAGCAGGGGGACAGTTCGGTCCCTCCACTTT. This gives the protein CASRGTVRSLHF.

V gene TRBV7-6 combines with J gene TRBJ2-7; possible D gene TRBD2, 5 bases. This CDR3 has 13 residues. Germline CDR1 reads SGHVS; CDR2 reads FNYEAQ. V dropped 5 bases and J dropped 3 bases, with 11 bases sitting between them. CDR3 amino acids: CASSPSEGYEQYF. CDR3 nucleotide sequence: TGTGCCAGCAGCCCTTCTGAGGGCTACGAGCAGTACTTC. Filled out from reference TRBV7-6 and TRBJ2-7, the complete variable domain reads GAGVSQSPRYKVTKRGQDVALRCDPISGHVSLYWYRQALGQGPEFLTYFNYEAQQDKSGLPNDRFSAERPEGSISTLTIQRTEQRDSAMYRCASSPSEGYEQYFGPGTRLTVT.

The V call is TRBV20-1, the J call TRBJ1-5, with TRBD1 matching 8 bases. This CDR3 is 13 amino acids long. The J segment lost 6 bases and the V segment lost 5 bases, leaving 6 bases of the junction unmatched. The germline V gene encodes CDR1 DFQATT and CDR2 SNEGSKA (reference sequence). The chain's CDR3 is CSAPGTGGQPQHF. Here the CDR3 DNA reads TGCAGTGCTCCCGGGACAGGCGGTCAGCCCCAGCATTTT.

The table lists this clonotype with many counts. This chain links TRBV7-2 with TRBJ2-7, with no clear D. V lost 5 bases and J 0 bases, leaving 14 bases between the germline ends. Germline CDR1 SGHTA, CDR2 FQGNSA. This CDR3 is built from 15 residues. CDR3 region: CASSRVRGSSYEQYF. CDR3 sequence (DNA): TGTGCCAGCAGCCGCGTACGCGGCAGCTCCTACGAGCAGTACTTC. The entire variable domain, with the rest obtained from reference TRBV7-2 and TRBJ2-7, is as follows: GAGVSQSPSNKVTEKGKDVELRCDPISGHTALYWYRQSLGQGLEFLIYFQGNSAPDKSGLPSDRFSAERTGGSVSTLTIQRTQQEDSAVYLCASSRVRGSSYEQYFGPGTRLTVT.

This clonotype was counted ten times or more. A junction boundary mismatches the germline segment, possibly from a read error. This chain connects TRBV20-1 to TRBJ2-1; the match to TRBD2 covers 8 bases. Germline CDR1 and CDR2: DFQATT and SNEGSKA (reference sequence). The CDR3 extends over 21 amino acids. The CDR3 DNA sequence: TGCAGTGCCACGGATCAGACTGATAGAGGGTTCGGACTAGCCTCCCACAATGAGCAGTTCTTC. The encoded protein is CSATDQTDRGFGLASHNEQFF.

This chain joins TRBV19 and TRBJ2-3; 8 nucleotides align to TRBD2. The CDR3 extends over 17 amino acids. The germline V gene encodes CDR1 LNHDA and CDR2 SQIVND (reference sequence). V lost 0 bases, J lost 2 bases, and 7 bases stayed unmatched. The CDR3 here is CASSIDGLAGFTDTQYF. The CDR3, as DNA: TGTGCCAGTAGTATAGATGGCCTAGCGGGTTTCACAGATACGCAGTATTTT.

This clonotype was observed at least ten times. V usage is TRBV27 and J usage is TRBJ1-1; 7 nucleotides agree with TRBD1. The V and J ends lost 6 bases and 5 bases, in that order; junction bases with no gene match: 9. CDR3 length: 14 amino acids. Germline CDR1 and CDR2: MNHEY and SMNVEV (reference sequence). CDR3 region: CASSLLPQGTEAFF. As DNA, the CDR3 is TGTGCCAGCAGCCTACTCCCACAGGGGACTGAAGCTTTCTTT.

This clonotype occurred many times. The J gene is TRBJ1-2, the V gene TRBV6-1, with 7 bases lining up with TRBD1. V gave up 5 bases and J gave up 2 bases; unmatched junction bases: 5. In germline, CDR1 is MNHNS, CDR2 SASEGT. The length of the CDR3 is 14 residues. The DNA for the CDR3 is TGTGCCAGCAGTCGGGACAGTATAAACTATGGCTACACCTTC. Translated: CASSRDSINYGYTF.

There are many counts of this clonotype. This rearrangement joins TRBV12-3 or TRBV12-4 to TRBJ2-1, with D perhaps matching TRBD2 (5 bases). Trimming shortened V by 8 bases and J by 1 base, and 15 bases separated the two germline ends. The CDR3 consists of 15 residues. Here the CDR3 DNA reads TGTGCCAGCGAGCGAGAGGGAGTGTCCTACAATGAGCAGTTCTTC. Amino acids: CASEREGVSYNEQFF.

This clonotype was seen ten or more times. This chain joins TRBV2 and TRBJ2-1; the match to TRBD2 covers 10 bases. The germline CDR1 and CDR2 sequences are SNHLY and FYNNEI. The ends lost 10 bases at V and 5 bases at J; junction bases unmatched: 8. The CDR3 sequence is 14 residues long. The CDR3 nucleotides read TGTGCCACCAAAACCGGACTAGCGGACAATGAGCAGTTCTTC. This codes for CATKTGLADNEQFF.

The table lists this clonotype with many counts. The junction shows a germline mismatch at one end, possibly a read error. The V gene is TRBV4-3, the J gene TRBJ2-7; TRBD1 matches 10 bases. Germline CDR1 and CDR2: LGHNA and YSLEER. The CDR3 is 13 residues long. The CDR3: CASSRDRGYEQYF. The CDR3 bases are TGTGCCAGCAGTCGGGACAGGGGCTACGAGCAGTACTTC.

Ten or more counts support this clonotype. The chain has TRBV10-3 and TRBJ2-2; maybe TRBD1 (6 bases). Germline assignment: CDR1 ENHRY and CDR2 SYGVKD. The V and J ends lost 3 bases and 0 bases respectively, with 11 bases between them. This CDR3 is 16 amino acids long. The CDR3: CAISDYQGTNTGELFF. The CDR3 DNA reads TGTGCCATCAGTGACTACCAGGGGACGAACACCGGGGAGCTGTTTTTT.